The TCR beta chain described here comes from a study of control samples from healthy donors and cancer patients (TCRdb year 2020). A word on this clone: Its cognate antigen has yet to be identified. Per-nucleotide qualities are absent, and no much larger clonotype sits a single base away.

Libraries were constructed by the immunoSEQ multiplex PCR assay. In TCRdb, the immuneACCESS table is reduced to in-frame sequences with V and J assigned. These tables do not hold every clone; where another copy was compared, an unresolved V gene accounts for under half, and the others remain unexplained. For this sample the table gives about 110,000 clones, of which roughly 91% were detected only once. The ten top clones hold 15% to 20% of the sample. The junction shows trimming of 5 bases on V and 2 bases on J, and the gene matches do not reach 18 bases of it. Including the terminal cysteine and phenylalanine, the CDR3 comprises 18 residues. Just CDR3 DNA is preserved here, 54 bases in frame from base 1. CDR1 SGHRS and CDR2 YFSETQ were looked up in the germline V gene.

The sequence derives from a woman between 50 and 59 years old in good health. The specimen sequenced was blood. The rearranged chain carries TRBV5-1 and TRBJ2-5; 7 bases in the middle match TRBD2. The nucleotides are TGCGCCAGCAGGGGGAGGGACGAGGGACGTTTTGGGCAAGAGACCCAGTACTTC. The translation is CASRGRDEGRFGQETQYF.